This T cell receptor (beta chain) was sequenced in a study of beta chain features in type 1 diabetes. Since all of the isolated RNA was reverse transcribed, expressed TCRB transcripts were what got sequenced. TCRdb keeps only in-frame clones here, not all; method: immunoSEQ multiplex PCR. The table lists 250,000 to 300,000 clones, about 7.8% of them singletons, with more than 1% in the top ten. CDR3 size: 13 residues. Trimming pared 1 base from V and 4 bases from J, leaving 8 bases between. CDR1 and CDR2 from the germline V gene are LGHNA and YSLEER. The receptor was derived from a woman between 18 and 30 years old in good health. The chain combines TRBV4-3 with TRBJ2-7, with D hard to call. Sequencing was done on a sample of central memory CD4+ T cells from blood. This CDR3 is CASSQGGIYEQYV. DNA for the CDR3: TGCGCCAGCAGCCAAGGGGGAATATACGAGCAGTACGTC.